Presented here are 18 T cell receptor beta chains from one specimen sequenced in a study of T cells after yellow fever vaccination. TCRdb itself ran the 5' RACE reads through MiXCR, one entry per CDR3 protein. The table records approximately 300,000 distinct CDR3 sequences, about 10% of them present only once. This material consisted of CD4+ T cells sorted from PBMCs, taken 45 days after the yellow fever booster vaccination. These receptors were obtained from a man aged 18 to 29 who received the YFV17D yellow fever vaccine.

This rearrangement joins TRBV20-1 to TRBJ2-2, with 8 bases fitting TRBD1. This CDR3 comprises 16 residues. The trim removed 0 bases at V and 1 base at J, leaving 4 bases unmatched. Germline loops: CDR1 DFQATT, CDR2 SNEGSKA (reference sequence). CDR3 in DNA: TGCAGTGCTAGAGAAACCGGGACAGGGAACACCGGGGAGCTGTTTTTT. Protein sequence: CSARETGTGNTGELFF.

This clonotype was observed a few times. The genes are TRBV12-3 or TRBV12-4 and TRBJ1-5, with a tentative D call TRBD1 (5 bases). This CDR3 has 14 residues. The V end lost 6 bases, the J end lost 5 bases, and 14 bases lay between the germline ends. In DNA, the CDR3 is TGTGCCAGCAGATCTGGGGACGGATATCAGCCCCAGCATTTT. It encodes CASRSGDGYQPQHF.

The CDR3 protein is CASSLVENNEQFF. The CDR3 DNA is TGTGCCAGCAGCTTAGTGGAGAACAATGAGCAGTTCTTC. The chain carries TRBV7-2 and TRBJ2-1, with D unclear. Germline loops: CDR1 SGHTA, CDR2 FQGNSA. This CDR3 comprises 13 residues. Trimming left V 1 base short and J 5 bases short, with 6 bases between. The entire variable domain, with the rest obtained from reference TRBV7-2 and TRBJ2-1, is as follows: GAGVSQSPSNKVTEKGKDVELRCDPISGHTALYWYRQSLGQGLEFLIYFQGNSAPDKSGLPSDRFSAERTGGSVSTLTIQRTQQEDSAVYLCASSLVENNEQFFGPGTRLTVL.

This clonotype came up many times. The chain is built from TRBV12-3 or TRBV12-4 and TRBJ2-2; 9 bases agree with TRBD2. The CDR3 spans 16 residues. V was clipped by 7 bases and J by 7 bases; unmatched bases: 13. The CDR3 here is CASTPGLAMNGGELFF. CDR3 sequence (DNA): TGTGCCAGCACCCCGGGACTAGCTATGAATGGCGGGGAGCTGTTTTTT.

This clonotype has more than one count but fewer than ten. For the CDR3, the DNA is TGTGCCAGCAGCCACAGTAACGAGCAGTACTTC. As protein: CASSHSNEQYF. The chain recombines TRBV6-2 or TRBV6-3 with TRBJ2-7; no reliable D call. V was trimmed by 6 bases and J by 5 bases, leaving 8 bases between them. Per the germline V gene, CDR1 is MNHEY and CDR2 is SVGEGT. There are 11 residues in the CDR3.

V gene TRBV11-2 combines with J gene TRBJ1-6; D unresolved. The CDR3 has 12 amino acids. V was cut by 1 base and J by 13 bases, with 8 bases left in between. Germline values: CDR1 SGHAT, CDR2 FQNNGV. CDR3 residues: CASSLVSGPLHF. The CDR3 DNA is TGTGCCAGCAGCTTAGTAAGTGGGCCCCTCCACTTT.

This clonotype was found a few times. The rearrangement joins TRBV2 to TRBJ2-7; 11 nucleotides agree with TRBD2. V lost 0 bases and J lost 3; bases outside the gene matches: 4. This CDR3 has 16 residues. Looked up from germline, CDR1 is SNHLY and CDR2 is FYNNEI. This chain's CDR3 is CASSEAPGTSGYEQYV. The CDR3 bases are TGTGCCAGCAGTGAAGCCCCCGGGACTAGCGGCTACGAGCAGTACGTC.

This chain connects TRBV6-5 to TRBJ2-3; 8 bases align to TRBD2. The V and J ends lost 6 bases and 0 bases, in that order; junction bases with no gene match: 8. The CDR3 is 16 amino acids. Germline lookup yields CDR1 MNHEY and CDR2 SVGAGI. Written as DNA, the CDR3 is TGTGCCAGCAGCACTCTGACTAGCGCGAGCACAGATACGCAGTATTTT. Amino acid sequence: CASSTLTSASTDTQYF.

This clonotype was seen ten or more times. The junction departs from germline at one end; a sequencing error may be responsible. The CDR3 DNA reads as TGTGCCAGCAGCGCTCCGGGACGGCACTACGATGAGCAGTTCTTC. Encoded protein: CASSAPGRHYDEQFF. The chain couples TRBV7-2 to TRBJ2-1, with D perhaps assigned TRBD1 or TRBD2 (5 bases each). The CDR3 totals 15 residues. Germline values: CDR1 SGHTA, CDR2 FQGNSA.

This clonotype was counted between two and nine times. The J gene is TRBJ2-1, the V gene TRBV28, with TRBD2 matching over 9 bases. Germline V gives CDR1 MDHEN, CDR2 SYDVKM. Losses at the gene ends were 6 bases for V and 9 bases for J; bases not matched to a gene: 6. The CDR3 totals 13 residues. The CDR3 is CASRSGGRSEQFF. The CDR3 DNA sequence: TGTGCCAGCAGAAGCGGGGGGAGGAGTGAGCAGTTCTTC.

This clonotype was counted a few times. The chain has TRBV7-2 and TRBJ2-1; 9 nucleotides match TRBD2. Germline V CDR1 and CDR2: SGHTA, FQGNSA. V dropped 1 base and J dropped 12; count of bases not matched to a gene: 7. CDR3 length equals 14 residues. This chain's CDR3 is CASSLEGSGGSQFF. As DNA, the CDR3 is TGTGCCAGCAGCTTAGAGGGTAGCGGGGGTTCGCAGTTCTTC.

This clonotype was counted at least ten times. The chain is built from TRBV2 and TRBJ2-3, with 7 bases that match TRBD1. J gave up 2 bases and V 6 bases, and 5 bases lay outside the gene matches. Germline V gene lookup returns CDR1 SNHLY and CDR2 FYNNEI. The CDR3 sequence is 14 residues long. The CDR3 DNA is TGTGCCAGCAGCATGACAGGGATCACAGATACGCAGTATTTT. Translating it yields CASSMTGITDTQYF.

V usage is TRBV18 and J usage is TRBJ1-1; D perhaps matches TRBD1 (5 bases). Trimming removed 2 bases from V and 5 bases from J, with 15 bases in between. CDR3 length: 15 residues. Germline CDR1 reads KGHSH; CDR2 reads LQKENI. CDR3 bases: TGTGCCAGCTCACCAACGGGCAGCGGGGGTACTGAAGCTTTCTTT. Translating gives CASSPTGSGGTEAFF.

This clonotype was picked up many times. The rearrangement joins TRBV29-1 to TRBJ1-1, with D perhaps TRBD1 (5 bases). Germline CDR1 SQVTM, CDR2 ANQGSEA. The V end lost 8 bases, the J end lost 0 bases, and 19 bases lay between the germline ends. This CDR3 is 15 amino acids long. The CDR3 sequence: CSTRAGWGMNTEAFF. CDR3 DNA: TGCAGCACGAGGGCTGGATGGGGGATGAACACTGAAGCTTTCTTT. The variable domain in full, completed from reference TRBV29-1 and TRBJ1-1, reads SAVISQKPSRDICQRGTSLTIQCQVDSQVTMMFWYRQQPGQSLTLIATANQGSEATYESGFVIDKFPISRPNLTFSTLTVSNMSPEDSSIYLCSTRAGWGMNTEAFFGQGTRLTVV.

V usage is TRBV5-5 and J usage is TRBJ2-5; 9 bases are shared with TRBD1. Germline CDR1 is SGHKS and CDR2 is YYEKEE (reference sequence). Trimming took 5 bases from V and 3 from J; bases not matched to a gene: 5. The CDR3 loop spans 14 amino acids. The CDR3 sequence is CASRTGGSEETQYF. In DNA, the CDR3 is TGTGCCAGCAGGACAGGGGGATCCGAAGAGACCCAGTACTTC.

The rearrangement links TRBV10-2 to TRBJ2-1, with 8 bases that match TRBD2. V shed 6 bases, J shed 6 bases, and the junction held 10 bases outside the gene matches. The length of the CDR3 is 15 residues. Germline assignment: CDR1 WSHSY and CDR2 SAAADI. The DNA of the CDR3 is TGCGCCAGCAGCCCCCCGGGACTAGGGGGCAATGAGCAGTTCTTC. Encoded protein: CASSPPGLGGNEQFF.

The rearrangement links TRBV11-1 to TRBJ2-3; D gene ambiguous. V was pared by 1 base and J by 2 bases, with 16 bases between. This CDR3 comprises 17 residues. Germline V gene data show CDR1 as SGHAT and CDR2 as FQDESV (reference sequence). The CDR3: CASSLGLVVTYTDTQYF. CDR3 coding DNA: TGTGCCAGCAGCTTAGGTCTCGTCGTCACCTACACAGATACGCAGTATTTT.

Ten or more counts support this clonotype. The chain has TRBV10-3 and TRBJ2-7; maybe TRBD1 (6 bases). The CDR3 is 14 residues long. Trimming left V 2 bases short and J 10 bases short, with 18 bases between. Germline V lookup: CDR1 ENHRY, CDR2 SYGVKD. The CDR3 DNA reads TGTGCCATCAGTGAGGGGACACCTCTCAAGGGACAGTACGTC. Translation gives CAISEGTPLKGQYV.